One and the same sample provided the 15 T cell receptor beta chains below, sequenced in a study of cytomegalovirus exposure and HLA in healthy donors. The PCR ran on 60 Vbeta and 13 Jbeta primers. Data came from immunoSEQ multiplex PCR; TCRdb stores just in-frame clones and leaves some out. The repertoire includes some 78,000 clones, 80% of them detected once, and about 30% sits in the top ten. Sequenced material: PBMCs. The origin of the receptors is a man aged 50-59 years in good health and CMV-seropositive.

V usage is TRBV19 and J usage is TRBJ2-3, with D unclear. V lost 3 bases and J 0 bases, leaving 7 bases between the germline ends. The germline gives CDR1 LNHDA, CDR2 SQIVND (reference sequence). The CDR3 runs to 14 residues. The CDR3 DNA is TGTGCCAGTAGTATTATGACTAGCACAGATACGCAGTATTTT. Translating it yields CASSIMTSTDTQYF.

The chain employs TRBV11-2 and TRBJ2-1, with 13 bases that match TRBD2. Germline V gene data show CDR1 as SGHAT and CDR2 as FQNNGV. Losses at the gene ends were 4 bases for V and 10 bases for J; bases not matched to a gene: 1. This CDR3 contains 13 residues. The chain's CDR3 is CASSWGLAGEQFF. CDR3 in DNA: TGTGCCAGCAGCTGGGGACTAGCGGGGGAGCAGTTCTTC.

The J gene is TRBJ1-2, the V gene TRBV6-5; D gene unclear. V lost 5 bases and J 7 bases, leaving 11 bases between the germline ends. This CDR3 has 12 residues. The germline V gene encodes CDR1 MNHEY and CDR2 SVGAGI. CDR3 region: CASSEATLGYTF. In nucleotides, the CDR3 is TGTGCCAGCAGTGAAGCTACGCTTGGCTACACCTTC.

CDR3: CASRASTGGGELFF. As DNA, the CDR3 is TGTGCCAGCAGAGCCTCAACGGGAGGTGGGGAGCTGTTTTTT. This chain joins TRBV2 and TRBJ2-2, with 7 bases lining up with TRBD2. CDR3 length: 14 amino acids. The germline CDR1 and CDR2 sequences are SNHLY and FYNNEI. V gave up 6 bases and J gave up 8 bases; unmatched junction bases: 9.

The chain couples TRBV5-1 to TRBJ2-3, with D possibly being TRBD2 (5 bases). The CDR3 totals 17 residues. Germline V gives CDR1 SGHRS, CDR2 YFSETQ. Deletions cut 7 bases from V and 4 bases from J, with 25 bases between. CDR3 nucleotides: TGCGCCAGCCCTTGGTCGGACTCCTGGACTTCCTCAGATACGCAGTATTTT. As protein: CASPWSDSWTSSDTQYF.

The chain uses TRBV6-5 and TRBJ2-7; possibly TRBD1 for D (6 bases). Germline V lookup: CDR1 MNHEY, CDR2 SVGAGI. The CDR3 has 13 amino acids. Trimming took 0 bases from V and 8 from J, leaving 11 bases between them. The CDR3 sequence: CASSYSQGSQQYF. CDR3 nucleotide sequence: TGTGCCAGCAGTTACTCACAGGGTAGCCAGCAGTACTTC.

J is TRBJ2-1 and V is TRBV7-2; 8 bases match TRBD2. V lost 2 bases to trimming and J lost 0 bases; unmatched junction nucleotides: 6. The length of the CDR3 is 17 residues. Germline lookup yields CDR1 SGHTA and CDR2 FQGNSA. CDR3 bases: TGTGCCAGCAGCTTAACGGCGGGAGGTCCCTCCTACAATGAGCAGTTCTTC. It specifies CASSLTAGGPSYNEQFF.

CDR3 coding DNA: TGCGCCAGCAGCGCACAGGGAGGGAATGAGCAGTTCTTC. Translated: CASSAQGGNEQFF. The V gene is TRBV5-1, the J gene TRBJ2-1, with D possibly being TRBD2 (7 bases). The germline gives CDR1 SGHRS, CDR2 YFSETQ. This CDR3 spans 13 amino acids. Between the trimmed V and J ends, which lost 4 bases and 7 bases, there was a span of 12 bases.

This chain joins TRBV6-6 and TRBJ1-1; a possible D gene is TRBD1 (6 bases). The CDR3 runs to 13 residues. V was trimmed by 5 bases and J by 3 bases, leaving 10 bases between them. Per the germline V gene, CDR1 is MNHNY and CDR2 is SVGAGI (reference sequence). The CDR3 DNA follows: TGTGCCAGCAGTACGGACAGTTACACTGAAGCTTTCTTT. Amino acid sequence: CASSTDSYTEAFF.

This chain connects TRBV7-8 to TRBJ1-4; perhaps TRBD1 as D (6 bases). The germline gives CDR1 SGHVS, CDR2 FQNEAQ. CDR3 length equals 16 residues. Trimming cost V 0 bases and J 5 bases, with 13 bases left between them. CDR3 protein: CASSLALGQSNEKLFF. As DNA, the CDR3 is TGTGCCAGCAGCTTAGCTCTCGGACAGTCGAATGAAAAACTGTTTTTT. The full variable domain, completed using reference TRBV7-8 and TRBJ1-4, is GAGVSQSPRYKVAKRGQDVALRCDPISGHVSLFWYQQALGQGPEFLTYFQNEAQLDKSGLPSDRFFAERPEGSVSTLKIQRTQQEDSAVYLCASSLALGQSNEKLFFGSGTQLSVL.

The chain employs TRBV30 and TRBJ2-7, with a possible D match to TRBD2 (6 bases). The CDR3 has 13 residues. From germline, CDR1 is GTSNPN and CDR2 SVGIG (reference sequence). V lost 5 bases, J lost 3 bases, and 14 bases lay in between. The DNA of the CDR3 is TGTGCCTGGGTTGGGGCTAGCGTCTACGAGCAGTACTTC. Amino acids: CAWVGASVYEQYF.

V and J are TRBV11-3 and TRBJ2-5, with TRBD1 as a possible D gene (6 bases). Trimming shortened V by 1 base and J by 5 bases, and 14 bases separated the two germline ends. Germline V gene sequence: CDR1 SGHNT, CDR2 YENEEA. This CDR3 spans 15 amino acids. The CDR3 loop is CASSLGRQGQETQYF. CDR3 bases: TGTGCCAGCAGCTTAGGGCGGCAGGGGCAGGAGACCCAGTACTTC.

The chain carries TRBV25-1 and TRBJ2-5; 11 bases are a match to TRBD2. Germline lookup yields CDR1 MGHDK and CDR2 SYGVNS. CDR3 length: 15 amino acids. Germline trimming cut 3 bases from V and 2 bases from J; bases unmatched to any gene: 2. CDR3 in DNA: TGTGCCAGCAGTGATCTAGCGGGAGGACAAGAGACCCAGTACTTC. As protein: CASSDLAGGQETQYF.

Concerning this clone: This likely came from a read error, as a far larger clone is one base away. V gene TRBV7-9 combines with J gene TRBJ1-1; D gene uncertain. CDR3 length: 15 residues. CDR1 SEHNR and CDR2 FQNEAQ come from the germline V gene (reference sequence). The CDR3 reads CSSSLDLTGRTEAFF. CDR3 coding DNA: TGTTCCAGCAGCTTAGATCTAACGGGAAGGACTGAAGCTTTCTTT.

This clone was seen more than once but under ten times. The gene calls are TRBV6-1 and TRBJ2-7, with 9 bases lining up with TRBD1. The germline CDR1 and CDR2 sequences are MNHNS and SASEGT. The CDR3 has 15 residues. J gave up 3 bases and V 7 bases, and 10 bases lay outside the gene matches. DNA of the CDR3: TGTGCCAGCAACGACCCCGGGACAGGGTACTACGAGCAGTACTTC. Protein product: CASNDPGTGYYEQYF.